Below, 20 T cell receptor beta chains from the same sample are listed, as sequenced in a study of Ad26.COV2.S vaccination and SARS-CoV-2 variants. The treatment is: roughly 20 received Ad26.COV2.S at low or high dose, single or two shots; 5 received placebo; per-sample allocation not given. Samples came from day 63 after the first vaccine or placebo injection. Some clones are missing from TCRdb's copy, which holds only in-frame ones; the method was immunoSEQ multiplex PCR. The sample yields 440,000 or so clones, 90% seen once. This specimen consisted of peripheral blood, obtained in a trial of Ad26.COV2.S vaccine versus placebo. The receptors derive from a person aged 18-60 years who received the Ad26.COV2.S COVID-19 vaccine or a placebo.

The chain links TRBV29-1 to TRBJ2-7, with D perhaps matching TRBD1 (6 bases). Germline loops: CDR1 SQVTM, CDR2 ANQGSEA. This CDR3 has 12 amino acids. Trimming removed 5 bases at V and 4 bases at J, with 12 bases between. The CDR3 region has the DNA TGCAGCGTTTGGGTACAGGGTTACGAGCAGTACTTC. It codes for CSVWVQGYEQYF.

The chain joins TRBV24-1 to TRBJ2-3; D might be TRBD1 (6 bases). Per the germline V gene, CDR1 is KGHDR and CDR2 is SFDVKD. The V end lost 4 bases, the J end lost 4 bases, and 8 bases lay between the germline ends. The CDR3 spans 13 residues. CDR3 in DNA: TGTGCCACCAGTGAAGCAGGGGCAGATACGCAGTATTTT. This translates into CATSEAGADTQYF.

The V call is TRBV7-9, the J call TRBJ1-3; the match to TRBD1 covers 8 bases. The CDR3 has 17 amino acids. Losses at the gene ends were 5 bases for V and 0 bases for J; bases not matched to a gene: 9. Germline V gene sequence: CDR1 SEHNR, CDR2 FQNEAQ (reference sequence). The CDR3 region is CASSPSRTGHSGNTIYF. The CDR3 DNA reads as TGTGCCAGCAGCCCTTCGAGGACAGGGCACTCTGGAAACACCATATATTTT.

This chain links TRBV30 with TRBJ1-5; no clear D. Germline V gene sequence: CDR1 GTSNPN, CDR2 SVGIG (reference sequence). V was clipped by 2 bases and J by 1 base, with 6 bases between them. The CDR3 extends over 13 amino acids. CDR3 protein: CAWSRRSNQPQHF. DNA of the CDR3: TGTGCCTGGAGTAGGCGCAGCAATCAGCCCCAGCATTTT. Filled out from reference TRBV30 and TRBJ1-5, the complete variable domain reads SQTIHQWPATLVQPVGSPLSLECTVEGTSNPNLYWYRQAAGRGLQLLFYSVGIGQISSEVPQNLSASRPQDRQFILSSKKLLLSDSGFYLCAWSRRSNQPQHFGDGTRLSIL.

The V and J genes are TRBV7-8 and TRBJ1-1, with D unresolved. This CDR3 is 13 amino acids long. Trimming stripped 5 bases from V and 4 bases from J, with 11 bases between. Germline-derived CDR1 and CDR2 are SGHVS and FQNEAQ. The CDR3 loop reads CASSPRWTTEAFF. CDR3 sequence (DNA): TGTGCCAGCAGCCCCCGGTGGACCACTGAAGCTTTCTTT.

V usage is TRBV5-1 and J usage is TRBJ2-1; 12 nucleotides match TRBD1. CDR1 is SGHRS, CDR2 YFSETQ, per germline. The CDR3 covers 16 residues. Trimming took 0 bases from V and 9 from J; bases not matched to a gene: 7. The CDR3 here is CASSLVSGTGGSEQFF. The CDR3, as DNA: TGCGCCAGCAGCTTGGTTTCTGGGACAGGGGGCTCTGAGCAGTTCTTC.

This clone appeared a single time. V gene TRBV9 combines with J gene TRBJ2-2; possibly TRBD1 for D (6 bases). This CDR3 contains 17 residues. Trimming removed 4 bases at V and 0 bases at J, with 16 bases between. Germline V gene data show CDR1 as SGDLS and CDR2 as YYNGEE. This CDR3 is CASSPVSQGSNTGELFF. The DNA for the CDR3 is TGTGCCAGCAGCCCCGTCTCACAGGGATCGAACACCGGGGAGCTGTTTTTT. The entire variable domain, with the rest obtained from reference TRBV9 and TRBJ2-2, is as follows: DSGVTQTPKHLITATGQRVTLRCSPRSGDLSVYWYQQSLDQGLQFLIQYYNGEERAKGNILERFSAQQFPDLHSELNLSSLELGDSALYFCASSPVSQGSNTGELFFGEGSRLTVL.

CDR3 coding DNA: TGCGCCAGCAGAACCTCGGGACAGGGGGCCTACGAGCAGTACTTC. It yields the protein CASRTSGQGAYEQYF. V usage is TRBV5-1 and J usage is TRBJ2-7; 11 positions match TRBD1. Trimming at V came to 5 bases and at J to 2 bases, leaving 6 bases not matched to a gene. This CDR3 comprises 15 residues. Germline CDR1 and CDR2: SGHRS and YFSETQ.

V and J are TRBV5-1 and TRBJ2-2; 9 bases are shared with TRBD1. V was pared by 1 base and J by 2 bases, with 6 bases of the junction left unmatched. In germline, CDR1 is SGHRS, CDR2 YFSETQ. CDR3 length equals 17 residues. This CDR3 reads CASSLSQGARNTGELFF. CDR3 DNA: TGCGCCAGCAGCTTGTCACAGGGGGCGAGAAACACCGGGGAGCTGTTTTTT. The full variable domain, completed using reference TRBV5-1 and TRBJ2-2, is KAGVTQTPRYLIKTRGQQVTLSCSPISGHRSVSWYQQTPGQGLQFLFEYFSETQRNKGNFPGRFSGRQFSNSRSEMNVSTLELGDSALYLCASSLSQGARNTGELFFGEGSRLTVL.

The chain has TRBV19 and TRBJ2-5; 7 bases line up with TRBD1. The CDR3 is 16 amino acids. The junction had 8 bases not matched to a gene; V was cut back by 0 bases and J by 4 bases. Germline CDR1 and CDR2: LNHDA and SQIVND (reference sequence). CDR3 protein: CASSIDAGRGIETQYF. CDR3 coding DNA: TGTGCCAGTAGTATAGATGCGGGCAGGGGGATAGAGACCCAGTACTTC. Looking up the rest from reference TRBV19 and TRBJ2-5 gives the full variable domain: DGGITQSPKYLFRKEGQNVTLSCEQNLNHDAMYWYRQDPGQGLRLIYYSQIVNDFQKGDIAEGYSVSREKKESFPLTVTSAQKNPTAFYLCASSIDAGRGIETQYFGPGTRLLVL.

This chain connects TRBV6-2 or TRBV6-3 to TRBJ2-5; TRBD2 might be the D (7 bases). This CDR3 is 15 amino acids long. V was shortened by 4 bases and J by 4 bases, with 16 bases between the two germline ends. Germline CDR1 MNHEY, CDR2 SVGEGT. The CDR3 DNA reads TGTGCCAGCAGTTGGCTCAGGGGAGGGATAGAGACCCAGTACTTC. Translated, it gives CASSWLRGGIETQYF.

Concerning this clone itself: Distinct nucleotide sequences in the sample also encode this CDR3. The chain is built from TRBV7-2 and TRBJ2-2; the D gene could be TRBD1 or TRBD2 (6 bases each). Trimming removed 5 bases from V and 5 bases from J, with 15 bases in between. Germline assignment: CDR1 SGHTA and CDR2 FQGNSA. This CDR3 comprises 15 residues. CDR3 protein: CASSQRGGRTGELFF. For the CDR3, the DNA is TGTGCCAGCAGCCAAAGAGGGGGGCGGACCGGGGAGCTGTTTTTT. Full variable domain (rest looked up from reference TRBV7-2 and TRBJ2-2): GAGVSQSPSNKVTEKGKDVELRCDPISGHTALYWYRQSLGQGLEFLIYFQGNSAPDKSGLPSDRFSAERTGGSVSTLTIQRTQQEDSAVYLCASSQRGGRTGELFFGEGSRLTVL.

The V and J genes are TRBV19 and TRBJ1-5, with a possible D match to TRBD1 (6 bases). The CDR3 has 15 amino acids. Between the trimmed V and J ends, which lost 6 bases and 0 bases, there was a span of 12 bases. CDR1 LNHDA and CDR2 SQIVND come from the germline V gene (reference sequence). The CDR3: CASSRTVYSNQPQHF. In DNA form, the CDR3 reads TGTGCCAGTAGCAGGACAGTCTATAGCAATCAGCCCCAGCATTTT.

V and J are TRBV7-9 and TRBJ2-3; 7 nucleotides agree with TRBD1. This CDR3 spans 16 amino acids. Germline V CDR1 and CDR2: SEHNR, FQNEAQ (reference sequence). V lost 3 bases to trimming and J lost 4 bases; unmatched junction nucleotides: 10. CDR3 DNA sequence: TGTGCCAGCAGCTTCCCAGGGGGTAGGCGGTCAGATACGCAGTATTTT. Protein: CASSFPGGRRSDTQYF.

The chain couples TRBV6-5 to TRBJ2-5; possibly TRBD1 for D (6 bases). The CDR3 has 15 residues. V was pared by 7 bases and J by 2 bases, with 17 bases between. Germline V gene lookup returns CDR1 MNHEY and CDR2 SVGAGI. This CDR3 reads CASTRDTYGQETQYF. Here the CDR3 DNA reads TGTGCCAGCACTCGGGACACTTACGGGCAAGAGACCCAGTACTTC.

V usage is TRBV21-1 and J usage is TRBJ1-2; TRBD1 is the table's D call, not checked against the DNA. TRBV21-1 is labeled a pseudogene. This CDR3 contains 18 residues. The CDR3 here is CASSKAEQGLEANYGYTF. The CDR3 coding sequence is TGTGCCAGCAGCAAAGCCGAACAGGGTTTAGAAGCTAACTATGGCTACACCTTC.

The J gene is TRBJ1-4, the V gene TRBV7-9; D gene unclear. Germline CDR1 is SEHNR and CDR2 is FQNEAQ (reference sequence). V was cut by 2 bases and J by 8 bases, with 15 bases left in between. This CDR3 is 15 amino acids long. The CDR3 DNA sequence: TGTGCCAGCAGCTTACCCTCATTCAACACGGAAAAACTGTTTTTT. It is translated as CASSLPSFNTEKLFF.

The chain couples TRBV19 to TRBJ2-3; 10 bases are shared with TRBD2. CDR3 size: 18 residues. V gave up 2 bases and J gave up 2 bases; unmatched junction bases: 10. Germline lookup yields CDR1 LNHDA and CDR2 SQIVND (reference sequence). The CDR3 loop is CASSIRTGLAGVTDTQYF. For the CDR3, the DNA is TGTGCCAGTAGTATAAGAACGGGGCTAGCGGGAGTCACAGATACGCAGTATTTT.

About this clone itself: Additional DNA sequences in this sample encode the identical CDR3. The chain couples TRBV6-5 to TRBJ2-7; 7 bases line up with TRBD1. V was clipped by 5 bases and J by 2 bases; unmatched bases: 3. The V gene's germline CDR1 is MNHEY and CDR2 SVGAGI. CDR3 length equals 13 residues. In nucleotides, the CDR3 is TGTGCCAGCAGTCGGGACAGTACCTACGAGCAGTACTTC. It yields the protein CASSRDSTYEQYF.

In nucleotides, the CDR3 is TGTGCCAGTATTGAGTGCGGACAGGGGGTGACCTACGAGCAGTACTTC. Translating gives CASIECGQGVTYEQYF. The rearrangement joins TRBV19 to TRBJ2-7; 10 positions match TRBD1. V was clipped by 7 bases and J by 2 bases; unmatched bases: 11. CDR3 size: 16 residues. Germline V gene sequence: CDR1 LNHDA, CDR2 SQIVND (reference sequence). The full variable domain, its missing parts supplied by reference TRBV19 and TRBJ2-7, is DGGITQSPKYLFRKEGQNVTLSCEQNLNHDAMYWYRQDPGQGLRLIYYSQIVNDFQKGDIAEGYSVSREKKESFPLTVTSAQKNPTAFYLCASIECGQGVTYEQYFGPGTRLTVT.